One T cell receptor beta chain is described in this entry. Its antigen is undetermined. The sample comes from a study of cytomegalovirus exposure and HLA in healthy donors. Whole-study results and caveats: Earlier analysis found most TCR beta V segments productive about 90% or about 30% of the time. Rare TCR sequences dominated, though some public TCRs recurred in many donors.

The PCR had 60 Vbeta and 13 Jbeta primers. Measured with immunoSEQ multiplex PCR; TCRdb has only the in-frame clones, and not every one. Of 55,000 to 65,000 clones listed, about four fifths are singletons. The TCR sequence derives from a woman in her thirties or forties in good health and CMV-seronegative. The sequenced material came from PBMCs.

The DNA of the CDR3 is TGTGCCAGCAGTTTTTGGGGGGTCACTGAAGCTTTCTTT. Protein product: CASSFWGVTEAFF. V and J are TRBV27 and TRBJ1-1; possibly TRBD1 for D (5 bases). This CDR3 region has 13 residues. Germline CDR1 MNHEY, CDR2 SMNVEV (reference sequence). V lost 3 bases, J lost 4 bases, and 9 bases lay in between.